This T cell receptor beta chain comes out of a study of blood T cell repertoires in COVID-19. Original processing methods: Amplification with reference gene primers provided the estimates of nucleated cell counts. The assay was immunoSEQ multiplex PCR, and TCRdb's table has in-frame clones only and misses some. V, J and clone size were drawn from that table, and D and trimming were deduced from the DNA. The sample contains 250,000 to 300,000 clones, more than 70% of which appear only once. V was clipped by 3 bases and J by 13 bases; unmatched bases: 1. Germline CDR1 and CDR2: SGHRS and YFSETQ. The CDR3 covers 12 residues.

Sequences were obtained from peripheral blood. The rearrangement joins TRBV5-1 to TRBJ1-6, with TRBD1 matching 10 bases. This sequence originates from a woman in her thirties who had recovered from COVID-19. Written as DNA, the CDR3 is TGCGCCAGCAGCTCGGGACAGGGGCCCCTCCACTTT. Translating it yields CASSSGQGPLHF. The full variable domain, completed using reference TRBV5-1 and TRBJ1-6, is KAGVTQTPRYLIKTRGQQVTLSCSPISGHRSVSWYQQTPGQGLQFLFEYFSETQRNKGNFPGRFSGRQFSNSRSEMNVSTLELGDSALYLCASSSGQGPLHFGNGTRLTVT.